What follows are 9 T cell receptor beta chains derived from one specimen sequenced in a study of response to subunit inactivated influenza vaccine. MiXCR, applied by TCRdb to the RT-PCR reads, yields one record per CDR3 protein. The table shows 150,000 to 200,000 distinct CDR3 sequences, with roughly 12% occurring only once. These records were also assigned to another study, of T cells expressing NK-cell markers. That report notes: The cDNA for TCR beta came from 5'RACE template switching with UMIs.

The sequenced sample was CD8+ T cells sorted from PBMCs, obtained 11 to 12 days after vaccination. These receptors originate from a man aged 50-60 years who received an inactivated influenza vaccine.

This chain joins TRBV11-3 and TRBJ2-2; D is possibly TRBD2 (5 bases). Trimming shortened V by 3 bases and J by 0 bases, and 14 bases separated the two germline ends. Germline-derived CDR1 and CDR2 are SGHNT and YENEEA. The CDR3 is 17 residues long. CDR3 sequence reads: CASSFPQSGANTGELFF. The CDR3 DNA reads TGTGCCAGCAGCTTCCCACAAAGCGGAGCGAACACCGGGGAGCTGTTTTTT.

This clonotype has at least ten counts. V is TRBV11-2 and J is TRBJ2-1; 9 bases align to TRBD2. J lost 4 bases, V lost 5 bases, and 6 bases had no gene match. The CDR3 has 15 amino acids. Germline assignment: CDR1 SGHAT and CDR2 FQNNGV. CDR3: CASSLSGSGYNEQFF. Here the CDR3 DNA reads TGTGCCAGCAGCCTTAGCGGGAGCGGGTACAATGAGCAGTTCTTC.

This clonotype was picked up many times. Written as DNA, the CDR3 is TGTGCCAGCAGTTACCGACAGGGCGGTGGCTACACCTTC. Protein product: CASSYRQGGGYTF. The chain combines TRBV12-3 or TRBV12-4 with TRBJ1-2, with 7 bases that match TRBD1. V dropped 4 bases and J dropped 7; count of bases not matched to a gene: 6. The CDR3 length is 13 residues.

This clonotype has more than one count but fewer than ten. The V call is TRBV12-3 or TRBV12-4, the J call TRBJ1-2; D is unresolved. V was pared by 6 bases and J by 0 bases, with 20 bases between. CDR3 length: 17 residues. The CDR3 DNA reads as TGTGCCAGCAGCCTCTTACTTAGGCAGCCCTCTAACTATGGCTACACCTTC. It yields the protein CASSLLLRQPSNYGYTF.

The CDR3 DNA reads TGTGCCAGCAGTCTGGGACAGGGGTTAACTGAAGCTTTCTTT. Protein sequence: CASSLGQGLTEAFF. The V and J genes are TRBV27 and TRBJ1-1, with 10 bases aligning to TRBD1. V was clipped by 5 bases and J by 5 bases; unmatched bases: 5. The CDR3 sequence is 14 residues long. Germline V gene data show CDR1 as MNHEY and CDR2 as SMNVEV (reference sequence).

This clonotype was counted only a few times. V is TRBV20-1 and J is TRBJ1-6; 8 bases fit TRBD1. CDR3 length equals 15 residues. Germline trimming cut 0 bases from V and 7 bases from J; bases unmatched to any gene: 5. Per the germline V gene, CDR1 is DFQATT and CDR2 is SNEGSKA (reference sequence). CDR3 sequence: CSAREMDRENSPLHF. Written as DNA, the CDR3 is TGCAGTGCTAGAGAGATGGACAGGGAGAATTCACCCCTCCACTTT.

The V and J genes are TRBV20-1 and TRBJ1-5, with D uncertain. Trimming cost V 5 bases and J 0 bases, with 14 bases left between them. The CDR3 totals 15 residues. Germline CDR1 reads DFQATT; CDR2 reads SNEGSKA (reference sequence). CDR3 loop: CSARSVENSNQPQHF. In DNA form, the CDR3 reads TGCAGTGCTCGGTCGGTAGAAAATAGCAATCAGCCCCAGCATTTT.

The V and J genes are TRBV7-8 and TRBJ2-1; TRBD2 is a possible D gene (7 bases). Germline values: CDR1 SGHVS, CDR2 FQNEAQ. The CDR3 extends over 15 amino acids. V lost 5 bases to trimming and J lost 8 bases, with 19 bases between them. The CDR3 protein is CASSHFGGGRDEQFF. CDR3 in DNA: TGTGCCAGCAGCCACTTCGGCGGGGGCCGGGATGAGCAGTTCTTC.

This clonotype was counted between two and nine times. The chain combines TRBV24-1 with TRBJ2-3; 8 positions match TRBD1. Germline loops: CDR1 KGHDR, CDR2 SFDVKD. The V gene end was trimmed by 3 bases and the J gene end by 1 base; junction bases not matched to a gene: 23. This CDR3 spans 22 amino acids. CDR3 DNA sequence: TGTGCCACCAGTGATCCAGCGCCCGATGTAAAGACAGGGGTCCTCGGCACAGATACGCAGTATTTT. Encoded protein: CATSDPAPDVKTGVLGTDTQYF.